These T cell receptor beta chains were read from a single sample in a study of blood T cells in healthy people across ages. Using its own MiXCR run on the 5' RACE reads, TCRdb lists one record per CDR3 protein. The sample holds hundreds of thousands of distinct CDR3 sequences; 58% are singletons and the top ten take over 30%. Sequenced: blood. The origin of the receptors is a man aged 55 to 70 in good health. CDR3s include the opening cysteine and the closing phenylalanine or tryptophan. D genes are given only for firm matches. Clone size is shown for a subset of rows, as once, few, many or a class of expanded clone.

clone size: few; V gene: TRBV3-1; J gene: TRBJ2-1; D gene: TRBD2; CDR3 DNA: TGTGCCAGCAGCCGGACGGGGGGTCCAAGCTCCTACAATGAGCAGTTCTTC; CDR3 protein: CASSRTGGPSSYNEQFF
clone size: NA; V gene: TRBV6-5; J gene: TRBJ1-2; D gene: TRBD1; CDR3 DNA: TGTGCCAGCAGCTCCGGACAGGCCCCTGTCTATGGCTACACCTTC; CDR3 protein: CASSSGQAPVYGYTF
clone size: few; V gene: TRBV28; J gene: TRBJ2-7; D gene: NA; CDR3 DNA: TGTGCCAGCAGCCCCCCGACAGGACGCTACGAGCAGTACTTC; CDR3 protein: CASSPPTGRYEQYF
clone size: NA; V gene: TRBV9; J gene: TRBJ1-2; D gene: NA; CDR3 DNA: TGTGCCAGCAGCGTAACCCAGGGAGGTTATGGCTACACCTTC; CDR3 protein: CASSVTQGGYGYTF
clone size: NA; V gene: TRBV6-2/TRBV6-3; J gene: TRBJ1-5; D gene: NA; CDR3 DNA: TGTGCCAGCAGTTACGGGAGCCAGCCCCAGCATTTT; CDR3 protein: CASSYGSQPQHF
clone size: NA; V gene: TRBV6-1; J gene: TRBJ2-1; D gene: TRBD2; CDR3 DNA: TGTGCCAGCAGGGGGTTAATAGCGGGGGACAATGAGCAGTTCTTC; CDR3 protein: CASRGLIAGDNEQFF
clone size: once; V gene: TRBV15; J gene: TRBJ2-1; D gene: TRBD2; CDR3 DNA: TGTGCCACCAGCAGAGATCAAGGACTAGCGGGGGGCCTCCTCTACAATGAGCAGTTCTTC; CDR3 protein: CATSRDQGLAGGLLYNEQFF
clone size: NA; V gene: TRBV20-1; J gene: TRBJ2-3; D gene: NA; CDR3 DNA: TGCAGTGCTAGAATGGCCGTTAGCACAGATACGCAGTATTTT; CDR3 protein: CSARMAVSTDTQYF
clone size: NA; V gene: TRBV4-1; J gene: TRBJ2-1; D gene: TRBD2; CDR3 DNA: TGCGCCAGCAGCCTCAACCGACTAGCGCGCTTCAATGAGCAGTTCTTC; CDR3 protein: CASSLNRLARFNEQFF
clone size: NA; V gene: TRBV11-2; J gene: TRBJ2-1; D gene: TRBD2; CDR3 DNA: TGTGCCAGCAGCTTAGGGCCGACTAGCGGTTACAATGAGCAGTTCTTC; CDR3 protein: CASSLGPTSGYNEQFF
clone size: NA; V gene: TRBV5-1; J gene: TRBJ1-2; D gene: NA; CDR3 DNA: TGCGCCAGCAGCCCCCGGGACGGAACGTATGGCTACACCTTC; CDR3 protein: CASSPRDGTYGYTF
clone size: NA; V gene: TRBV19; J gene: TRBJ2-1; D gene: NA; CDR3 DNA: TGTGCCAGTAGTATAGTCGGACTGCCTAACAATGAGCAGTTCTTC; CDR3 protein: CASSIVGLPNNEQFF
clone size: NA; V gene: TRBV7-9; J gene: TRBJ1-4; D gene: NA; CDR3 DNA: TGTGCCAGCAGCGCAAACAGCGAAAAACTGTTTTTT; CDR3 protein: CASSANSEKLFF
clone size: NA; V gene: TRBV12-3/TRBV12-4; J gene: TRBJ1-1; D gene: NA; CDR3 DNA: TGTGCCAGCAGTTTTTGGGGGCAAAACACTGAAGCTTTCTTT; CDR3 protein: CASSFWGQNTEAFF
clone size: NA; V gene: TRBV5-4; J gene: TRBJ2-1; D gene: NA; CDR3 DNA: TGTGCCAGCAGCTGGGGGGTGGGACAGACCTACAATGAGCAGTTCTTC; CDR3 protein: CASSWGVGQTYNEQFF
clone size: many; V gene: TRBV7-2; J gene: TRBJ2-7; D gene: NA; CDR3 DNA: TGTGCCAGCAGCTCAAACTCCTACGAGCAGTACTTC; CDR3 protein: CASSSNSYEQYF
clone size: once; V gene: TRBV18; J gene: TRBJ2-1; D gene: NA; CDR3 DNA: TGTGCCAGCTCACCCCAGTCCGTATCCTACAATGAGCAGTTCTTC; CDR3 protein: CASSPQSVSYNEQFF
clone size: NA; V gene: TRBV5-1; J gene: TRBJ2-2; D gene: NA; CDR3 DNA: TGCGCCAGCAGCTTGGAGCAGGGCCGCACCGGGGAGCTGTTTTTT; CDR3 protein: CASSLEQGRTGELFF
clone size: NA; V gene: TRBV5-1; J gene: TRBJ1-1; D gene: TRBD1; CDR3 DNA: TGCGCCAGCAGCTTGGCCCAGGGGGCGCAAACTGAAGCTTTCTTT; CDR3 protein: CASSLAQGAQTEAFF
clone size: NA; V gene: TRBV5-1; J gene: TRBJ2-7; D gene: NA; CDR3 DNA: TGCGCCAGCAGCTTGGTTGGAGTTGCCTACGAGCAGTACTTC; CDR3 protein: CASSLVGVAYEQYF
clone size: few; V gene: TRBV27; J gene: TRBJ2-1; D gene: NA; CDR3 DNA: TGTGCCAGCAGCCAGGGACGGATCGGCTCCTACAATGAGCAGTTCTTC; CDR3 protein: CASSQGRIGSYNEQFF
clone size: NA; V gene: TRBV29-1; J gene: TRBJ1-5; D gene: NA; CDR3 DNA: TGCAGCGTTCAAGATAGCAATCAGCCCCAGCATTTT; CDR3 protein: CSVQDSNQPQHF
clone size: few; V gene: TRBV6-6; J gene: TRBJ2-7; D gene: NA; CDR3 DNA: TGTGCCAGCAGTTACTCGGTAAACTCCTACGAGCAGTACTTC; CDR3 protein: CASSYSVNSYEQYF
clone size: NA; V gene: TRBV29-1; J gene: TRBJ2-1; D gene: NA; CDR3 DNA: TGCAGCGTTGAGCGGAACTCCTACAATGAGCAGTTCTTC; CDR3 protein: CSVERNSYNEQFF
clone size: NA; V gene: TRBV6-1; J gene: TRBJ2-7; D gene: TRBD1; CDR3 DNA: TGTGCCAGCAGCGAGTTGGAGACAGGGGTCTACGAGCAGTACTTC; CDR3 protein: CASSELETGVYEQYF
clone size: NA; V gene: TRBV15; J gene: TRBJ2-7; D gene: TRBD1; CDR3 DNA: TGTGCCACCAGCAGAGTTGGACAGGGGTACAATGAGCAGTACTTC; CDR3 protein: CATSRVGQGYNEQYF
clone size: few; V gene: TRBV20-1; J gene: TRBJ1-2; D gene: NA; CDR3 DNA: TGCAGACTTCGAGGCGCGGGCTACACCTTC; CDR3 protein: CRLRGAGYTF
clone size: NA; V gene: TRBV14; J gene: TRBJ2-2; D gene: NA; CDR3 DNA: TGTGCCAGCAGCCAAGAACTGGGTAGGGACACCGGGGAGCTGTTTTTT; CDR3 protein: CASSQELGRDTGELFF
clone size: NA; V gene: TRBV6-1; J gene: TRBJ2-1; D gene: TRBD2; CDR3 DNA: TGTGCCAGCAGTGAATTGGGAGGGGATGAGCAGTTCTTC; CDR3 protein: CASSELGGDEQFF
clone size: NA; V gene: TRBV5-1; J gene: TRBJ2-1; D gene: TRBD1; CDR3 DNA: TGCGCCAGCAGCTTACGAAGCAGGGGGCTTTCAGATGAGCAGTTCTTC; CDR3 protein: CASSLRSRGLSDEQFF